These 30 T cell receptor beta chains originate from one sample sequenced in a study of blood T cell repertoires in COVID-19. Clones were sequenced by immunoSEQ multiplex PCR, and TCRdb holds only the in-frame ones, with some missing. The sample shows 53,000 or so clones, roughly 86% of them seen only once. The sample consisted of peripheral blood. These receptors all stem from a man between 65 and 79 years old with active COVID-19.

This sequence joins TRBV27 and TRBJ2-3; D is undetermined. CDR1 and CDR2 (germline): MNHEY, SMNVEV (reference sequence). The CDR3 contains 12 residues. The V end was cut by 3 bases, the J end by 4 bases, with 5 bases between. The CDR3 protein is CASSFSSDTQYF. The CDR3 DNA sequence: TGTGCCAGCAGTTTCTCGTCAGATACGCAGTATTTT.

In its sample, this clone was seen a few times. This chain joins TRBV27 and TRBJ1-1; TRBD1 matches at 11 bases. Trimming removed 6 bases from V and 1 base from J; junction bases left unmatched: 4. The germline CDR1 and CDR2 sequences are MNHEY and SMNVEV (reference sequence). The CDR3 is made up of 15 amino acids. The CDR3 nucleotides read TGTGCCAGCAGGGACAGGGGGCCGTGGAACACTGAAGCTTTCTTT. Translated, it gives CASRDRGPWNTEAFF.

The chain is built from TRBV5-1 and TRBJ2-3, with D perhaps TRBD1 (6 bases). The CDR3 runs to 16 residues. Trimming stripped 3 bases from V and 2 bases from J, with 16 bases between. CDR1 and CDR2 (germline): SGHRS, YFSETQ. The DNA of the CDR3 is TGCGCCAGCAGCTGGGGGCCCAGGGGCCCCACAGATACGCAGTATTTT. Its protein product is CASSWGPRGPTDTQYF.

This rearrangement joins TRBV24-1 to TRBJ1-2; D gene unclear. Germline CDR1 KGHDR, CDR2 SFDVKD. This CDR3 comprises 14 residues. V was cut by 0 bases and J by 0 bases, with 4 bases left in between. This CDR3 is CATSDLATNYGYTF. CDR3 in DNA: TGTGCCACCAGTGATTTGGCGACTAACTATGGCTACACCTTC.

The rearrangement uses TRBV19 and TRBJ1-5; D is perhaps TRBD1 (5 bases). Looked up from germline, CDR1 is LNHDA and CDR2 is SQIVND (reference sequence). The CDR3 is 13 residues long. Trimming cost V 5 bases and J 7 bases, with 12 bases left between them. CDR3 in amino acids: CASSYRGTQPQHF. The DNA for the CDR3 is TGTGCCAGTAGTTATCGGGGGACCCAGCCCCAGCATTTT.

This sequence joins TRBV11-2 and TRBJ2-1, with D possibly TRBD1 on 5 matching bases. Trimming took off 4 bases at V and 1 base at J, with 17 bases between the two ends. The CDR3 length is 17 residues. Germline lookup yields CDR1 SGHAT and CDR2 FQNNGV. CDR3: CASSSVGKGRSYNEQFF. The DNA of the CDR3 is TGTGCCAGCAGCTCAGTGGGGAAGGGGCGGTCCTACAATGAGCAGTTCTTC.

Only one count was recorded for this clone. The J gene is TRBJ2-1, the V gene TRBV9; 8 bases map to TRBD2. CDR3 length: 15 residues. The J segment lost 9 bases and the V segment lost 2 bases, leaving 10 bases of the junction unmatched. Germline V CDR1 and CDR2: SGDLS, YYNGEE. CDR3: CASSVATGGLSEQFF. In DNA form, the CDR3 reads TGTGCCAGCAGCGTGGCGACGGGGGGGTTAAGTGAGCAGTTCTTC.

The chain links TRBV27 to TRBJ1-2; D ambiguous. The CDR3 length is 14 residues. Trimming left V 2 bases short and J 4 bases short, with 11 bases between. The germline CDR1 and CDR2 sequences are MNHEY and SMNVEV (reference sequence). The CDR3 DNA sequence: TGTGCCAGCAGTTTAAAGGGAGCTTCCTATGGCTACACCTTC. The encoded protein is CASSLKGASYGYTF.

CDR3 sequence: CASSIGLLVGMRGYGYTF. The CDR3, as DNA: TGTGCCAGTAGTATCGGGCTCCTTGTAGGTATGCGGGGCTATGGCTACACCTTC. The V and J genes are TRBV19 and TRBJ1-2; D not resolved. The V gene lost 3 bases and the J gene lost 4 bases, with 24 bases spanning the gap. CDR3 length equals 18 residues. Germline values: CDR1 LNHDA, CDR2 SQIVND (reference sequence). The whole variable domain, remainder taken from reference TRBV19 and TRBJ1-2, is DGGITQSPKYLFRKEGQNVTLSCEQNLNHDAMYWYRQDPGQGLRLIYYSQIVNDFQKGDIAEGYSVSREKKESFPLTVTSAQKNPTAFYLCASSIGLLVGMRGYGYTFGSGTRLTVV.

V gene TRBV6-5 combines with J gene TRBJ1-6, with unresolved D. The CDR3 is made up of 10 amino acids. Trimming took 6 bases from V and 18 from J, leaving 12 bases between them. Germline CDR1 and CDR2: MNHEY and SVGAGI. This CDR3 is CASRPWHTHF. CDR3 DNA: TGTGCCAGCAGACCCTGGCACACCCACTTT.

In this sample, this clone turned up once. This chain uses TRBV24-1 with TRBJ2-5; 10 bases fit TRBD2. The CDR3 length is 15 residues. Trimming removed 2 bases from V and 3 bases from J; junction bases left unmatched: 2. CDR1 and CDR2 from the germline V gene are KGHDR and SFDVKD. This CDR3 is CATSDSGLAEETQYF. CDR3 DNA: TGTGCCACCAGTGATTCAGGACTAGCGGAAGAGACCCAGTACTTC.

The V gene is TRBV10-2, the J gene TRBJ2-1; possibly TRBD1 for D (5 bases). The CDR3 totals 12 residues. Germline V CDR1 and CDR2: WSHSY, SAAADI. Between the trimmed V and J ends, which lost 8 bases and 6 bases, there was a span of 11 bases. CDR3 region: CASVQGGNEQFF. DNA of the CDR3: TGCGCCAGCGTCCAGGGTGGCAATGAGCAGTTCTTC.

The rearrangement joins TRBV29-1 to TRBJ1-2, with TRBD1 matching over 9 bases. Germline assignment: CDR1 SQVTM and CDR2 ANQGSEA. The CDR3 consists of 14 residues. With V trimmed by 3 bases and J by 4 bases, 6 bases remained unmatched. This CDR3 is CSVDQSGQGYGYTF. The CDR3 DNA reads TGCAGCGTTGACCAATCGGGACAGGGCTATGGCTACACCTTC.

J is TRBJ2-7 and V is TRBV2; 8 positions match TRBD1. V shed 10 bases and J 0 bases; nucleotides not matched to a gene: 5. Germline CDR1 is SNHLY and CDR2 is FYNNEI. The CDR3 spans 13 residues. The CDR3 loop is CAIRDRSSYEQYF. CDR3 DNA sequence: TGTGCCATACGGGACAGGTCCTCCTACGAGCAGTACTTC.

The V gene is TRBV4-1, the J gene TRBJ2-3; 7 positions agree with TRBD1. Germline V CDR1 and CDR2: MGHRA, YSYEKL. The V gene end was trimmed by 5 bases and the J gene end by 0 bases; junction bases not matched to a gene: 2. The length of the CDR3 is 14 residues. As DNA, the CDR3 is TGCGCCAGCAGCTGGGACAGCAGCACAGATACGCAGTATTTT. Amino acid sequence: CASSWDSSTDTQYF.

The chain joins TRBV18 to TRBJ1-6; weak D call: TRBD1 (6 bases). Germline V gene sequence: CDR1 KGHSH, CDR2 LQKENI. Trimming pared 5 bases from V and 7 bases from J, leaving 15 bases between. This CDR3 is built from 15 residues. This CDR3 reads CASSTQTGANSPLHF. Written as DNA, the CDR3 is TGTGCCAGCTCAACACAGACAGGTGCAAATTCACCCCTCCACTTT.

The chain links TRBV7-2 to TRBJ1-5; a possible D gene is TRBD1 (6 bases). V was shortened by 2 bases and J by 5 bases, with 16 bases between the two germline ends. The CDR3 is made up of 16 amino acids. CDR1 is SGHTA, CDR2 FQGNSA, per germline. The CDR3 protein is CASSLSRGRVDQPQHF. The CDR3 DNA reads as TGTGCCAGCAGCTTATCGCGGGGGCGGGTAGATCAGCCCCAGCATTTT.

As regards this clone: The same CDR3 can be traced to other DNA sequences in this sample. The chain combines TRBV18 with TRBJ2-3; possibly TRBD1 for D (6 bases). This CDR3 contains 15 residues. With 1 base removed from V and 3 bases from J, the gap between germline ends came to 11 bases. Germline V gene lookup returns CDR1 KGHSH and CDR2 LQKENI. The CDR3 protein is CASSPLQGRTDTQYF. CDR3 sequence (DNA): TGTGCCAGCTCACCACTACAGGGTAGGACAGATACGCAGTATTTT.

CDR3 sequence (DNA): TGCGCCAGCAGCTTGGGGGGCAGGGGACGCAGTTCACCCCTCCACTTT. As protein: CASSLGGRGRSSPLHF. The chain couples TRBV5-1 to TRBJ1-6; D may be TRBD1 (6 bases). The CDR3 runs 16 residues. V dropped 0 bases and J dropped 9 bases, with 16 bases sitting between them. From germline, CDR1 is SGHRS and CDR2 YFSETQ.

This chain links TRBV7-3 with TRBJ1-2; the match to TRBD1 covers 9 bases. Losses at the gene ends were 5 bases for V and 6 bases for J; bases not matched to a gene: 4. CDR1 is SGHTA, CDR2 FQGTGA, per germline. CDR3 size: 13 residues. The CDR3 DNA follows: TGTGCCAGCAGCCCTTACAGGGGGCATGGCTACACCTTC. Translated: CASSPYRGHGYTF.

V usage is TRBV5-1 and J usage is TRBJ2-2; 7 bases match TRBD1. CDR3 length: 15 amino acids. V was pared by 6 bases and J by 5 bases, with 10 bases of the junction left unmatched. Germline CDR1 reads SGHRS; CDR2 reads YFSETQ. CDR3 DNA sequence: TGCGCCAGCACCAGGGGGACAGTCAATACCGGGGAGCTGTTTTTT. Translated, it gives CASTRGTVNTGELFF.

The chain recombines TRBV7-6 with TRBJ1-3; D not resolved. Germline V gives CDR1 SGHVS, CDR2 FNYEAQ. The CDR3 contains 18 residues. V was cut by 4 bases and J by 1 base, with 20 bases left in between. This CDR3 reads CASSSPTKSKRSGNTIYF. The CDR3 DNA reads as TGTGCCAGCAGCTCCCCGACAAAGAGTAAGAGATCTGGAAACACCATATATTTT.

The CDR3 region is CASSFRGGTEAFF. CDR3 coding DNA: TGTGCCAGCAGTTTCAGGGGTGGCACTGAAGCTTTCTTT. The chain carries TRBV27 and TRBJ1-1; a weak D match, TRBD1 (6 bases). CDR1 is MNHEY and CDR2 is SMNVEV in the germline V gene (reference sequence). The CDR3 totals 13 residues. Trimming took 3 bases from V and 4 from J, leaving 9 bases between them.

The gene calls are TRBV6-2 or TRBV6-3 and TRBJ2-4; TRBD1 might be the D (5 bases). The CDR3 sequence is 15 residues long. The germline V and J ends were trimmed by 2 bases and 2 bases, with 10 bases remaining between them. Germline CDR1 is MNHEY and CDR2 is SVGEGT. In DNA form, the CDR3 reads TGTGCCAGCAGTTACGGGGCTACCTCCAAAAACATTCAGTACTTC. Translation gives CASSYGATSKNIQYF.

This chain connects TRBV5-1 to TRBJ1-1; no clear D gene. The CDR3 is 13 amino acids. Looked up from germline, CDR1 is SGHRS and CDR2 is YFSETQ. Trimming shortened V by 4 bases and J by 5 bases, and 12 bases separated the two germline ends. In DNA, the CDR3 is TGCGCCAGCAGCCCCTCGGGAACGACTGAAGCTTTCTTT. Amino acid sequence: CASSPSGTTEAFF.

V usage is TRBV6-5 and J usage is TRBJ1-1; TRBD1 aligns across 9 bases. Germline CDR1 MNHEY, CDR2 SVGAGI. V trimming: 8 bases; J trimming: 3 bases; junction bases outside the gene matches: 1. The length of the CDR3 is 12 residues. The CDR3 is CASGDRDTEAFF. The CDR3 DNA reads as TGTGCCAGCGGGGACAGGGACACTGAAGCTTTCTTT.

The chain has TRBV10-3 and TRBJ2-3; 15 nucleotides line up with TRBD2. Germline V gene data show CDR1 as ENHRY and CDR2 as SYGVKD. The CDR3 has 15 amino acids. The J segment lost 4 bases and the V segment lost 5 bases, leaving 1 base of the junction unmatched. CDR3 bases: TGTGCCATCAGTCGGACTAGCGGGGGGGCAGATACGCAGTATTTT. This sequence encodes CAISRTSGGADTQYF.

V gene TRBV5-1 combines with J gene TRBJ1-1, with D hard to call. This CDR3 has 14 amino acids. Trimming removed 4 bases from V and 0 bases from J, with 10 bases in between. Germline loops: CDR1 SGHRS, CDR2 YFSETQ. The CDR3 DNA follows: TGCGCCAGCAGCGGCCGGGGTCTGAACACTGAAGCTTTCTTT. This sequence encodes CASSGRGLNTEAFF.

This rearrangement joins TRBV7-2 to TRBJ1-3, with 10 positions matching TRBD1. This CDR3 is 15 amino acids long. J was trimmed by 7 bases and V by 4 bases; bases with no gene match: 7. Germline loops: CDR1 SGHTA, CDR2 FQGNSA. The CDR3 DNA reads TGTGCCAGCAGCTACCGGGACAGGGGAGGGAACACCATATATTTT. This sequence encodes CASSYRDRGGNTIYF.

This clone came up a few times. The chain joins TRBV6-6 to TRBJ2-6, with a tentative D call TRBD1 (5 bases). Germline V lookup: CDR1 MNHNY, CDR2 SVGAGI (reference sequence). The CDR3 has 15 residues. The V end lost 5 bases, the J end lost 4 bases, and 12 bases lay between the germline ends. The CDR3 is CASSPTGSGANVLTF. CDR3 nucleotide sequence: TGTGCCAGCAGTCCTACAGGATCCGGGGCCAACGTCCTGACTTTC.